A selection of T cell receptor beta chains follows, all from one sample in a study of blood T cell repertoires in COVID-19. This table comes from immunoSEQ multiplex PCR, and its TCRdb copy is limited to in-frame clones, with some not included. The data hold around 200,000 clones, with about 83% observed a single time. The sequencing sample was made of peripheral blood. All receptors derive from a man aged 50 or older with active or convalescent COVID-19. CDR3s include the opening cysteine and the closing phenylalanine or tryptophan. The D gene is left open where the match is weak. Where a row states a size, it is once, few, many or the class of an expanded clone; other rows omit it.

len | j_gene | d_gene | v_gene | abundance | CDR3aa | CDR3nt
21 | TRBJ2-2 | TRBD1 | TRBV7-2 | . | CASSLAPRDRVRRRNTGELFF | TGTGCCAGCAGCTTAGCCCCACGGGACAGGGTAAGAAGGAGGAACACCGGGGAGCTGTTTTTT
14 | TRBJ2-5 | . | TRBV5-1 | . | CASSRVGGEETQYF | TGCGCCAGCAGCCGGGTGGGGGGAGAGGAGACCCAGTACTTC
19 | TRBJ1-5 | TRBD1 | TRBV10-3 | . | CAISPGTGAASVEDQPQHF | TGTGCCATCAGTCCGGGGACAGGGGCGGCTTCAGTAGAGGATCAGCCCCAGCATTTT
13 | TRBJ1-2 | TRBD1 | TRBV29-1 | . | CSVTGADGYGYTF | TGCAGCGTCACAGGGGCCGACGGATATGGCTACACCTTC
16 | TRBJ2-3 | TRBD1 | TRBV10-3 | . | CAITGGLGASTDTQYF | TGTGCCATCACAGGGGGCTTGGGGGCGAGCACAGATACGCAGTATTTT
16 | TRBJ1-1 | . | TRBV7-9 | . | CASSSPTGTANTEAFF | TGTGCCAGCAGCTCACCGACAGGCACAGCAAACACTGAAGCTTTCTTT
15 | TRBJ1-2 | TRBD1 | TRBV7-2 | . | CASSAGQGLDYGYTF | TGTGCCAGCAGCGCGGGACAGGGACTAGACTATGGCTACACCTTC
13 | TRBJ2-3 | . | TRBV11-3 | . | CASSFHNTDTQYF | TGTGCCAGCAGCTTTCACAACACAGATACGCAGTATTTT
16 | TRBJ2-7 | TRBD1 | TRBV7-9 | few | CASSPWGQGATYEQYF | TGTGCCAGCAGCCCCTGGGGACAGGGGGCGACCTACGAGCAGTACTTC
15 | TRBJ2-5 | . | TRBV21-1 | . | CASSKARREQETQYF | TGTGCCAGCAGCAAAGCTCGACGGGAACAAGAGACCCAGTACTTC
14 | TRBJ2-1 | TRBD2 | TRBV4-1 | . | CASSRFTSDNEQFF | TGCGCCAGCAGTCGATTTACTAGCGACAATGAGCAGTTCTTC
13 | TRBJ2-5 | . | TRBV2 | . | CASRVGRAETQYF | TGTGCCAGCAGGGTGGGCAGGGCGGAGACCCAGTACTTC
18 | TRBJ1-2 | TRBD1 | TRBV28 | . | CASSLPGQGVGIYYGYTF | TGTGCCAGCAGTTTACCGGGACAGGGTGTGGGGATATACTATGGCTACACCTTC
14 | TRBJ1-1 | . | TRBV28 | . | CASTPARRNTEAFF | TGTGCCAGCACGCCGGCACGGAGAAACACTGAAGCTTTCTTT
15 | TRBJ1-1 | . | TRBV4-1 | . | CASSHHQGRYTEAFF | TGCGCCAGCAGCCACCATCAGGGCCGGTACACTGAAGCTTTCTTT
14 | TRBJ1-1 | . | TRBV7-2 | . | CASSSRAMNTEAFF | TGTGCCAGCAGTTCGCGAGCCATGAACACTGAAGCTTTCTTT
15 | TRBJ2-5 | TRBD2 | TRBV2 | . | CASSVLAGAGETQYF | TGTGCCAGCAGTGTCCTAGCGGGGGCCGGGGAGACCCAGTACTTC
13 | TRBJ2-5 | TRBD2 | TRBV5-6 | . | CASTVGGIGTQYF | TGTGCCAGCACCGTGGGAGGGATAGGGACCCAGTACTTC
13 | TRBJ2-3 | TRBD2 | TRBV12-5 | . | CASGLMGLAAQYF | TGTGCTAGTGGTTTGATGGGACTAGCGGCGCAGTATTTT